This paragraph covers one TCR beta chain sequence. Germline loops: CDR1 GTSNPN, CDR2 SVGIG (reference sequence). Trimming took off 0 bases at V and 1 base at J, with 6 bases between the two ends. The length of the CDR3 is 13 residues. Profiling relied on immunoSEQ multiplex PCR, and the TCRdb table lists in-frame clones only, not all of them. The repertoire includes approximately 53,000 clones, 92% of them detected once, and more than 1.4% sits in the top ten. The source of the sample is a study of cytomegalovirus exposure and HLA in healthy donors. The TCR originated in a man younger than 35 in good health and CMV-seronegative. The chain employs TRBV30 and TRBJ2-5, with D uncertain. Sequenced material: PBMCs. CDR3 amino acids: CAWSVRSQETQYF. In nucleotides, the CDR3 is TGTGCCTGGAGTGTACGTAGCCAAGAGACCCAGTACTTC.